Listed here are 11 T cell receptor beta chains from one sample, sequenced in a study of cytomegalovirus exposure and HLA in healthy donors. Researchers ran the PCR with 60 Vbeta and 13 Jbeta primers. Some clones are missing from TCRdb's copy, which holds only in-frame ones; the method was immunoSEQ multiplex PCR. The sample records 90,000 to 120,000 clones, 65% to 85% being singletons. The specimen sequenced was PBMCs. The origin of the receptors is a young man in good health and CMV-seronegative.

This clone was detected once. The V call is TRBV6-5, the J call TRBJ1-2; 11 bases map to TRBD1. V shed 2 bases and J 7 bases; nucleotides not matched to a gene: 6. This CDR3 region has 15 residues. Germline V gene lookup returns CDR1 MNHEY and CDR2 SVGAGI. For the CDR3, the DNA is TGTGCCAGCAGTTACCAGGACAGGGGGCGGCTTGGCTACACCTTC. Translating gives CASSYQDRGRLGYTF.

The rearrangement uses TRBV27 and TRBJ2-1, with D maybe TRBD2 (5 bases). The ends were cut back, 7 bases at V and 8 bases at J, with 15 bases in the middle. The length of the CDR3 is 13 residues. Germline values: CDR1 MNHEY, CDR2 SMNVEV (reference sequence). The CDR3 loop is CASTPDLYDEQFF. In nucleotides, the CDR3 is TGTGCCAGCACCCCGGACTTGTATGATGAGCAGTTCTTC.

The rearrangement uses TRBV5-1 and TRBJ1-5, with a possible D match to TRBD1 (6 bases). Looked up from germline, CDR1 is SGHRS and CDR2 is YFSETQ. The length of the CDR3 is 16 residues. Between the trimmed V and J ends, which lost 7 bases and 1 base, there was a span of 18 bases. The chain's CDR3 is CASVPRGGLSNQPQHF. The CDR3 DNA reads as TGCGCCAGCGTCCCAAGGGGGGGGCTGAGCAATCAGCCCCAGCATTTT.

The chain combines TRBV5-6 with TRBJ2-7; D unresolved. Between the trimmed V and J ends, which lost 4 bases and 2 bases, there was a span of 13 bases. In germline, CDR1 is SGHDT, CDR2 YYEEEE. CDR3 length: 14 residues. As DNA, the CDR3 is TGTGCCAGCAGCCCTCGGGTCAAACCCTACGAGCAGTACTTC. Translated, it gives CASSPRVKPYEQYF.

About this clone: Distinct nucleotide sequences in the sample also encode this CDR3. The CDR3 bases are TGTGCCAGCAGCTTAGAGGCCAGCACAGATACGCAGTATTTT. Its protein is CASSLEASTDTQYF. The chain carries TRBV11-3 and TRBJ2-3; D gene uncertain. Germline CDR1 reads SGHNT; CDR2 reads YENEEA. This CDR3 has 14 residues. Between the trimmed V and J ends, which lost 0 bases and 0 bases, there was a span of 4 bases.

The genes are TRBV19 and TRBJ1-2; 12 bases fit TRBD1. V gave up 3 bases and J gave up 5 bases; unmatched junction bases: 4. CDR3 length equals 15 residues. In germline, CDR1 is LNHDA, CDR2 SQIVND (reference sequence). The CDR3 DNA reads TGTGCCAGTAGTATTTCGGGACAGGGGGCTTATGGCTACACCTTC. Its translation: CASSISGQGAYGYTF.

The gene calls are TRBV6-5 and TRBJ1-2; 8 nucleotides align to TRBD1. From germline, CDR1 is MNHEY and CDR2 SVGAGI. This CDR3 contains 13 residues. Trimming at V came to 4 bases and at J to 4 bases, leaving 2 bases not matched to a gene. Here the CDR3 DNA reads TGTGCCAGCAGTTGGACAGGGCGCTATGGCTACACCTTC. The encoded protein is CASSWTGRYGYTF.

This chain uses TRBV28 with TRBJ1-1; D is perhaps TRBD1 (6 bases). Trimming shortened V by 4 bases and J by 0 bases, and 12 bases separated the two germline ends. The CDR3 spans 15 residues. The germline V gene has CDR1 MDHEN and CDR2 SYDVKM. DNA of the CDR3: TGTGCCAGCAGTTCCCCCCACAGGGTGAACACTGAAGCTTTCTTT. Translated: CASSSPHRVNTEAFF.

The chain uses TRBV15 and TRBJ1-2, with 8 nucleotides matching TRBD1. Germline CDR1 is LNHNV and CDR2 is YYDKDF (reference sequence). The trim removed 0 bases at V and 6 bases at J, leaving 6 bases unmatched. The CDR3 is made up of 15 amino acids. CDR3 in DNA: TGTGCCACCAGCAGAGATAAGGGGACAGGTAATGGCTACACCTTC. It translates to CATSRDKGTGNGYTF. Full variable domain (rest looked up from reference TRBV15 and TRBJ1-2): DAMVIQNPRYQVTQFGKPVTLSCSQTLNHNVMYWYQQKSSQAPKLLFHYYDKDFNNEADTPDNFQSRRPNTSFCFLDIRSPGLGDTAMYLCATSRDKGTGNGYTFGSGTRLTVV.

The chain employs TRBV4-1 and TRBJ1-2; 9 bases are shared with TRBD1. The trim removed 1 base at V and 8 bases at J, leaving 8 bases unmatched. Germline-derived CDR1 and CDR2 are MGHRA and YSYEKL. CDR3 length: 15 residues. DNA of the CDR3: TGCGCCAGCAGCCAAGCCGGACAGGGGCCCGGGGGCTACACCTTC. Translated: CASSQAGQGPGGYTF.

This chain joins TRBV5-4 and TRBJ2-5; 12 bases line up with TRBD2. The ends lost 4 bases at V and 4 bases at J; junction bases unmatched: 5. CDR1 SGHNT and CDR2 YYREEE come from the germline V gene (reference sequence). The CDR3 sequence is 15 residues long. The CDR3 DNA reads TGTGCCAGCAGCCTAGCGGGGGGGCCGTCAGAGACCCAGTACTTC. Amino acids: CASSLAGGPSETQYF.